This TCR beta chain appears in the sequencing data of a study of OX40 agonist ivuxolimab in advanced cancers. Study summary: The treatment was a fully human IgG2 OX40 agonist, ivuxolimab.

Trimming removed 3 bases from V and 5 bases from J; junction bases left unmatched: 14. CDR3 length: 17 amino acids. Germline V gene lookup returns CDR1 SGHRS and CDR2 YFSETQ. Clones were read by immunoSEQ multiplex PCR, and TCRdb kept only the in-frame ones, dropping some. The repertoire holds more than 50,000 clones, with about 85% as singletons. The sample in question was CD4+ or CD8+ T cells sorted from blood, obtained in a trial of the OX40 agonist ivuxolimab. This TCR was recovered from an adult with an advanced solid tumor such as melanoma, head and neck, liver or kidney cancer. The J gene is TRBJ1-1, the V gene TRBV5-1, with TRBD1 matching 9 bases. The CDR3 reads CASSSTGQGYGRTEAFF. Here the CDR3 DNA reads TGCGCCAGCAGCTCCACGGGACAGGGATACGGTAGGACTGAAGCTTTCTTT.